The source of this T cell receptor (beta chain) is a study of early T cells in non-severe SARS-CoV-2 infection. Regarding the study as a whole: In VDJdb matching, anti-spike CD8 responses were favored while private and CD4 specificities went missing.

The library protocol tagged individual cDNA molecules with unique molecular identifiers. TCRdb redid the calling of the 5' RACE reads with MiXCR, one entry per CDR3 protein. The sample comprises under 85,000 distinct CDR3 sequences, 10% to 15% of which are singletons, and almost 6.5% rests with the top ten. The germline gives CDR1 SGHVS, CDR2 FQNEAQ. V was pared by 5 bases and J by 4 bases, with 8 bases of the junction left unmatched. The CDR3 extends over 15 amino acids. This clonotype has ten or more counts. What it recognizes is unknown. Material: whole blood. V is TRBV7-8 and J is TRBJ2-7, with 10 bases aligning to TRBD2. The sequence was collected from an adult who was a healthcare worker with PCR-confirmed SARS-CoV-2 infection or an uninfected control (not recorded which). Here the CDR3 reads CASSTRTSGRYEQYF. CDR3 nucleotide sequence: TGTGCCAGCAGCACCCGGACTAGCGGAAGATACGAGCAGTACTTC.